This T cell receptor beta chain derives from a study of T cell repertoires in cytomegalovirus infection. Overall study: Recently identified HLA-C-restricted CMV epitopes were used, and well-studied HLA-B-restricted CMV epitopes were used as well. Matching HLA type and CMV infection were both indicated by public TCR beta signatures.

This clonotype was detected ten times or more. Antigen specificity is unknown. The CDR3 extends over 15 amino acids. CDR1 SEHNR and CDR2 FQNEAQ come from the germline V gene (reference sequence). The J segment lost 8 bases and the V segment lost 2 bases, leaving 8 bases of the junction unmatched. Study-level points and caveats: CMV-specific TCR beta clonotypes restricted by HLA-C dominated the ex vivo response.

TCRdb recomputed calls from the reads with MiXCR, one row per CDR3 protein. Found here are about 830,000 distinct CDR3 sequences, approximately 30% of them singletons; the top ten hold under 15%. This clonotype originated in a human donor in good health (CMV status not recorded). Some clones in this sample may be carry-over from other donors' samples. Sequenced here: cultured CD8+ T cells from PBMCs, sampled from culture after CMV antigen stimulation. The chain combines TRBV7-9 with TRBJ1-2, with 10 bases identical to TRBD1. The chain's CDR3 is CASSLNRQGAIGYTF. Here the CDR3 DNA reads TGTGCCAGCAGCTTAAACCGACAGGGGGCCATCGGCTACACCTTC.